This TCR beta chain was recorded in a study of CD8 T cells in ankylosing spondylitis. This CDR3 comprises 18 residues. Germline CDR1 reads MGHDK; CDR2 reads SYGVNS. With V trimmed by 0 bases and J by 0 bases, 9 bases remained unmatched. Study-wide results and caveats: Previous work reported some of these motif variants in the synovial fluid and blood of reactive arthritis. Characteristic, it appeared, of ankylosing spondylitis blood was a TCR beta motif of roughly eight highly homologous variants.

For TCR beta, libraries came from quantitative 5'-RACE with molecular barcodes. TCRdb reanalysed the 5' RACE reads using MiXCR and keeps one entry per CDR3 protein. The sample lists 100,000 or so distinct CDR3 sequences, about 9% seen once, with about a third in the top ten. Notes on this clonotype: The target antigen is unknown.

Sequenced: blood, either unsorted or a sorted T cell fraction (not recorded which). The TCR comes from a male donor with ankylosing spondylitis. The chain uses TRBV25-1 and TRBJ2-3; 7 nucleotides agree with TRBD2. CDR3 protein: CASSEYSTSGTSTDTQYF. Written as DNA, the CDR3 is TGTGCCAGCAGTGAATATAGCACGAGCGGGACGAGCACAGATACGCAGTATTTT.